This TCR beta chain was obtained from a study of neurological immune-mediated disorders. The ends lost 5 bases at V and 2 bases at J; junction bases unmatched: 8. Germline V lookup: CDR1 PRHDT, CDR2 FYEKMQ (reference sequence). The CDR3 is made up of 15 amino acids. The sample holds many counts of this clonotype. 5'RACE employing 10-nucleotide random UMIs yielded the cDNA. Each CDR3 protein gets one entry after TCRdb re-called the 5' RACE reads with MiXCR. The sample consists of approximately 40,000 distinct CDR3 sequences, about 15% of them appearing once. This TCR was sampled from an older woman with HTLV-1-associated myelopathy (HAM/TSP). The genes are TRBV13 and TRBJ2-7; 8 bases line up with TRBD1. Sequenced: CD4+ T cells from blood. The CDR3 protein is CASSPPGQGAYEQYF. CDR3 coding DNA: TGTGCCAGCAGCCCCCCTGGACAGGGAGCCTACGAGCAGTACTTC.